A few counts support the clone carrying this T cell receptor beta chain. As yet, its antigen is unknown. The record originates from a study of T cell responses to AZD1222 COVID-19 vaccine. Study-level background: Whether given at about 4 or about 12 weeks, second doses were pooled. Study conclusions and caveats: CD4 TCRs covered the whole spike, strongest at regions 160-218 and 743-854.

Some clones are missing from TCRdb's copy, which holds only in-frame ones; the method was immunoSEQ multiplex PCR. The sample includes approximately 170,000 clones, around 93% of them seen just once. CDR1 is MNHNS, CDR2 SASEGT, per germline. The germline V and J ends were trimmed by 0 bases and 0 bases, with 14 bases remaining between them. The CDR3 runs to 17 residues. The receptor's source is an adult in good health. The chain joins TRBV6-1 to TRBJ1-1, with D unresolved. Here the sequenced sample was peripheral blood, taken on day 0 of AZD1222 vaccination. The CDR3 region is CASSEAGGTELNTEAFF. The CDR3 DNA sequence: TGTGCCAGCAGTGAAGCGGGTGGTACAGAATTGAACACTGAAGCTTTCTTT.